A selection of T cell receptor beta chains follows, all from one sample in a study of T cell repertoires in cytomegalovirus infection. Each CDR3 protein is one row after TCRdb ran MiXCR on the reads. The sample contains around 550,000 distinct CDR3 sequences, about a quarter of which appear only once. Sequenced material: PBMCs. Every receptor here comes from a human donor in good health (CMV status not recorded). Some clones in this sample may be carry-over from other donors' samples. Each CDR3 is given with its conserved first and last residue. A D gene is named only where the DNA matches it firmly. The size entry is marked missing in some rows and otherwise reads once, few, many or a size class.

v_gene: TRBV29-1
abundance: -
d_gene: TRBD2
j_gene: TRBJ2-1
CDR3nt: TGCAGCGTTTCTTTGGGACTAGCGTCCCGGGAGAGGGGTGAGCAGTTCTTC
CDR3aa: CSVSLGLASRERGEQFF

v_gene: TRBV4-3
abundance: -
d_gene: -
j_gene: TRBJ2-2
CDR3nt: TGCGCCAGCAGGAAACTAGCAAACACCGGGGAGCTGTTTTTT
CDR3aa: CASRKLANTGELFF

v_gene: TRBV6-5
abundance: once
d_gene: -
j_gene: TRBJ2-5
CDR3nt: TGTGCCAGCAGTTTCACGTTCCTCCAAGAGACCCAGTACTTC
CDR3aa: CASSFTFLQETQYF

v_gene: TRBV7-9
abundance: -
d_gene: -
j_gene: TRBJ2-2
CDR3nt: TGTGCCAGCAGCGGACCGAATTCCGGGGAGCTGTTTTTT
CDR3aa: CASSGPNSGELFF

v_gene: TRBV28
abundance: -
d_gene: TRBD2
j_gene: TRBJ2-7
CDR3nt: TGTGCCAGCAGTAGCCAGACTAGCGGGTTTAGGTACGAGCAGTACTTC
CDR3aa: CASSSQTSGFRYEQYF

v_gene: TRBV11-2
abundance: -
d_gene: TRBD1
j_gene: TRBJ2-5
CDR3nt: TGTGCCAGCAGCTTATCGTTTGACAGGGAAGTAGAGACCCAGTACTTC
CDR3aa: CASSLSFDREVETQYF

v_gene: TRBV19
abundance: -
d_gene: -
j_gene: TRBJ1-2
CDR3nt: TGTGCCGGATACAGTATCTACGATGGCTACACCTTC
CDR3aa: CAGYSIYDGYTF

v_gene: TRBV7-2
abundance: many
d_gene: TRBD1
j_gene: TRBJ1-2
CDR3nt: TGTGCCAGCAGCTTAACAGGGGATAACTATGGCTACACCTTC
CDR3aa: CASSLTGDNYGYTF

v_gene: TRBV2
abundance: few
d_gene: -
j_gene: TRBJ2-1
CDR3nt: TGTGCCAGCAAGGGTTTGGCTTCCGGGCTAGGTCTACGTGAGCAGTTCTTC
CDR3aa: CASKGLASGLGLREQFF

v_gene: TRBV2
abundance: -
d_gene: TRBD1
j_gene: TRBJ2-3
CDR3nt: TGTGCCAGCAACCAGGCCGGGACAGAAAGTATATCCCTGAACCAAGCGGATACGCAGTATTTT
CDR3aa: CASNQAGTESISLNQADTQYF

v_gene: TRBV7-9
abundance: few
d_gene: -
j_gene: TRBJ2-2
CDR3nt: TGTGCCAGCCCCTGGATTCAGAACACCGGGGAGCTGTTTTTT
CDR3aa: CASPWIQNTGELFF

v_gene: TRBV6-6
abundance: -
d_gene: TRBD2
j_gene: TRBJ2-1
CDR3nt: TGTGCCAGCATCCCTGGGACTAGCAACAATGAGCAGTTCTTC
CDR3aa: CASIPGTSNNEQFF

v_gene: TRBV6-6
abundance: -
d_gene: -
j_gene: TRBJ2-1
CDR3nt: TGTGCCAGCAGTGGCTCCCGATCCTACAATGAGCAGTTCTTC
CDR3aa: CASSGSRSYNEQFF

v_gene: TRBV2
abundance: -
d_gene: TRBD1
j_gene: TRBJ1-4
CDR3nt: TGTGCCAGCAGTCCGGACAGGGAGGGCGATGAAAAACTGTTTTTT
CDR3aa: CASSPDREGDEKLFF

v_gene: TRBV4-3
abundance: many
d_gene: -
j_gene: TRBJ1-5
CDR3nt: TGCGCCAGCAGCCCGGGGGTAAATCAGCCCCAGCATTTT
CDR3aa: CASSPGVNQPQHF

v_gene: TRBV19
abundance: few
d_gene: TRBD1
j_gene: TRBJ1-5
CDR3nt: TGTGCCAGTATGGACAGGGGATGGGGCAATCAGCCCCAGCATTTT
CDR3aa: CASMDRGWGNQPQHF

v_gene: TRBV29-1
abundance: few
d_gene: -
j_gene: TRBJ2-5
CDR3nt: TGCAGCGTTGAAGTGGGACAAGGGGGAGAGACCCAGTACTTC
CDR3aa: CSVEVGQGGETQYF

v_gene: TRBV29-1
abundance: -
d_gene: TRBD2
j_gene: TRBJ2-4
CDR3nt: TGCAGCACCTTAGGACTAGCGGTAGATAAAAACATTCAGTACTTC
CDR3aa: CSTLGLAVDKNIQYF

v_gene: TRBV9
abundance: -
d_gene: -
j_gene: TRBJ1-1
CDR3nt: TGTGCCAGCAGCGTAGGGCCACAGGGGAACACTGAAGCTTTCTTT
CDR3aa: CASSVGPQGNTEAFF

v_gene: TRBV5-4
abundance: -
d_gene: -
j_gene: TRBJ2-1
CDR3nt: TGTGCCAGCAGCCAGGAACGGATCAATGAGCAGTTCTTC
CDR3aa: CASSQERINEQFF

v_gene: TRBV7-9
abundance: -
d_gene: -
j_gene: TRBJ1-1
CDR3nt: TGTGCCAGCAGCCCCCTTTTGGACACTGAAGCTTTCTTT
CDR3aa: CASSPLLDTEAFF

v_gene: TRBV12-3/TRBV12-4
abundance: -
d_gene: -
j_gene: TRBJ2-3
CDR3nt: TGTGCCAGCAGTTCGCTAGCGCTCAATACGCAGTATTTT
CDR3aa: CASSSLALNTQYF

v_gene: TRBV24-1
abundance: -
d_gene: -
j_gene: TRBJ2-2
CDR3nt: TGTGCCACCAGTGATTTCGGCAGGGGGAACACCGGGGAGCTGTTTTTT
CDR3aa: CATSDFGRGNTGELFF

v_gene: TRBV12-5
abundance: few
d_gene: TRBD2
j_gene: TRBJ2-7
CDR3nt: TGTGCTAGTGGTTCTAGCGGGAGCTACGAGCAGTACTTC
CDR3aa: CASGSSGSYEQYF

v_gene: TRBV7-2
abundance: many
d_gene: -
j_gene: TRBJ1-4
CDR3nt: TGTGCCAGCAGCTCGCAGGGGAAACTGTTTTTT
CDR3aa: CASSSQGKLFF

v_gene: TRBV6-5
abundance: few
d_gene: -
j_gene: TRBJ2-3
CDR3nt: TGTGCCAGCAGTTCCCCGACAGATTACACAGATACGCAGTATTTT
CDR3aa: CASSSPTDYTDTQYF

v_gene: TRBV20-1
abundance: few
d_gene: TRBD2
j_gene: TRBJ2-5
CDR3nt: TGCAGTGCGCCGGTTAGCGGGGCCGCCACCCAGTACTTC
CDR3aa: CSAPVSGAATQYF

v_gene: TRBV12-3/TRBV12-4
abundance: -
d_gene: -
j_gene: TRBJ1-6
CDR3nt: TGTGCCAGCAGTTCACGGGGGGGCCCCAATTCACCCCTCCACTTT
CDR3aa: CASSSRGGPNSPLHF

v_gene: TRBV18
abundance: few
d_gene: -
j_gene: TRBJ1-2
CDR3nt: TGTGCCAGCTCACCACGGGAGGATGACTATGGCTACACCTTC
CDR3aa: CASSPREDDYGYTF

v_gene: TRBV29-1
abundance: -
d_gene: -
j_gene: TRBJ1-1
CDR3nt: TGCAGCGGGACCCTATCGGAGGGTTCAGCTTTCTTT
CDR3aa: CSGTLSEGSAFF

v_gene: TRBV7-9
abundance: few
d_gene: -
j_gene: TRBJ2-4
CDR3nt: TGTGCCAGCAGCCCCGACCTGTCCTTAGCCAAAAACATTCAGTACTTC
CDR3aa: CASSPDLSLAKNIQYF

v_gene: TRBV4-1
abundance: few
d_gene: -
j_gene: TRBJ2-3
CDR3nt: TGCGCCAGCAGCCAAGATGCATACACAGATACGCAGTATTTT
CDR3aa: CASSQDAYTDTQYF

v_gene: TRBV11-2
abundance: -
d_gene: TRBD2
j_gene: TRBJ2-1
CDR3nt: TGTGCCAGCAGCCACGGACTAGCGGGAAGAGAGCAGTTCTTC
CDR3aa: CASSHGLAGREQFF

v_gene: TRBV11-3
abundance: -
d_gene: -
j_gene: TRBJ2-3
CDR3nt: TGTGCCAGCAGCCGCGGAACGGGAGAAACAGATACGCAGTATTTT
CDR3aa: CASSRGTGETDTQYF

v_gene: TRBV28
abundance: -
d_gene: -
j_gene: TRBJ2-3
CDR3nt: TGTGCCAGCAGTTTAGAGTCGGGTCGGGGGATAGATACGCAGTATTTT
CDR3aa: CASSLESGRGIDTQYF

v_gene: TRBV7-7
abundance: -
d_gene: -
j_gene: TRBJ2-7
CDR3nt: TGTGCCAGCAGCTTAGTGAGCACGCCTGGGGGGCAGTACTTC
CDR3aa: CASSLVSTPGGQYF

v_gene: TRBV7-2
abundance: few
d_gene: -
j_gene: TRBJ2-7
CDR3nt: TGTGCCAGCAGCTTGGTGGGGGCGGGAATATCCTACGAGCAGTACTTC
CDR3aa: CASSLVGAGISYEQYF

v_gene: TRBV7-2
abundance: many
d_gene: -
j_gene: TRBJ2-7
CDR3nt: TGTGCCAGCAGCACTGGGTCGGGCTCCTACGAGCAGTACTTC
CDR3aa: CASSTGSGSYEQYF

v_gene: TRBV11-3
abundance: -
d_gene: -
j_gene: TRBJ2-6
CDR3nt: TGTGCCAGCAGCGCTTACGGCCCCAGGTCCTCTGGGGCCAACGTCCTGACTTTC
CDR3aa: CASSAYGPRSSGANVLTF

v_gene: TRBV4-1
abundance: -
d_gene: TRBD1
j_gene: TRBJ1-2
CDR3nt: TGCGCCAGCAGCCAAGATCCGGGACAGAACTATGGCTACACCTTC
CDR3aa: CASSQDPGQNYGYTF

v_gene: TRBV7-8
abundance: many
d_gene: TRBD1
j_gene: TRBJ1-4
CDR3nt: TGTGCCAGCAGCCCTCAGGGGGCTGGTAATGAAAAACTGTTTTTT
CDR3aa: CASSPQGAGNEKLFF

v_gene: TRBV28
abundance: -
d_gene: -
j_gene: TRBJ1-4
CDR3nt: TGTGCCAGCAGTGACGGCCGGTGGAATGAAAAACTGTTTTTT
CDR3aa: CASSDGRWNEKLFF

v_gene: TRBV19
abundance: -
d_gene: TRBD1
j_gene: TRBJ2-6
CDR3nt: TGTGCCAGTATCCGTCCCGGGACAGGGACTGGGGCCAACGTCCTGACTTTC
CDR3aa: CASIRPGTGTGANVLTF

v_gene: TRBV12-3/TRBV12-4
abundance: -
d_gene: TRBD1
j_gene: TRBJ2-5
CDR3nt: TGTGCCAGCAGTAAGGGACAGGGGAGGCAGACCCAGTACTTC
CDR3aa: CASSKGQGRQTQYF

v_gene: TRBV7-9
abundance: many
d_gene: TRBD2
j_gene: TRBJ2-1
CDR3nt: TGTGCCAGCAGCCCTCGGGGGGGCCTCAGAAATGAGCAGTTCTTC
CDR3aa: CASSPRGGLRNEQFF